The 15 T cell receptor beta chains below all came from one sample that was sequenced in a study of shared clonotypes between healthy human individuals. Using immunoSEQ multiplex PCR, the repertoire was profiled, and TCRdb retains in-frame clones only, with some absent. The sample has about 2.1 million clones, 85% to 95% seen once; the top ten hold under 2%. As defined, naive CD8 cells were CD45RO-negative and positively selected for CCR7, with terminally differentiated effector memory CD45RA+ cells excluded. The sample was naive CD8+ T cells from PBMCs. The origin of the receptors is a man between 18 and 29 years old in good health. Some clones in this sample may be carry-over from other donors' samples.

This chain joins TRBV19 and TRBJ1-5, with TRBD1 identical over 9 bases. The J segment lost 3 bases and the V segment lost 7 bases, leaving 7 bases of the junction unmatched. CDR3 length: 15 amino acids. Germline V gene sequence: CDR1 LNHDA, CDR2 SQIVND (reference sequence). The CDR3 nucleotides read TGTGCCAGTACCCAAGGGACAGGGACCAATCAGCCCCAGCATTTT. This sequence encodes CASTQGTGTNQPQHF.

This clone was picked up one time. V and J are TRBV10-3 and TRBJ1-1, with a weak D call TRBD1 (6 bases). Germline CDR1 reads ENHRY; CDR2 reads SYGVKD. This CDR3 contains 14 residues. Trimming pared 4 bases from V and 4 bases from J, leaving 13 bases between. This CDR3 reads CAISGGGRITEAFF. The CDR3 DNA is TGTGCCATCAGTGGTGGGGGGCGCATCACTGAAGCTTTCTTT.

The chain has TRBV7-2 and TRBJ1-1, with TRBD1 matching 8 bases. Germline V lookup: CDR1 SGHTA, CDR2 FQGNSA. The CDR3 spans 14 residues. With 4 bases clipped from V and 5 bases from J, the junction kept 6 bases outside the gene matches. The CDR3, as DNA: TGTGCCAGCAGCTCTCGGACAGGGAGGACTGAAGCTTTCTTT. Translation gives CASSSRTGRTEAFF.

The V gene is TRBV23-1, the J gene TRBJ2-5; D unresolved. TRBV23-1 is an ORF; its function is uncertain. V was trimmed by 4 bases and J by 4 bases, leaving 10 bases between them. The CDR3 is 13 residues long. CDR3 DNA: TGCGCCAGCAGTCCCCCTGGTGTAGAGACCCAGTACTTC. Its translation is CASSPPGVETQYF.

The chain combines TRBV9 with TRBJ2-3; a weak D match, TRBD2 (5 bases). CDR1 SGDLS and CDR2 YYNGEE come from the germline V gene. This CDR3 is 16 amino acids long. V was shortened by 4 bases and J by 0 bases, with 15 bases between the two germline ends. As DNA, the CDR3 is TGTGCCAGCAGCCCAGAGGGATCTTCTAGCACAGATACGCAGTATTTT. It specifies CASSPEGSSSTDTQYF.

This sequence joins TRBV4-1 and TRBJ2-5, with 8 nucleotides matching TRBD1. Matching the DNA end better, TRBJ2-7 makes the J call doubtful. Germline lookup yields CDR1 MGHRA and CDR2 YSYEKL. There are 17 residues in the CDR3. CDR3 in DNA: TGCGCCAGCAGCCAACAACCCCGGACAGGGAGCTCCTACGAGCAGTACTTC. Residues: CASSQQPRTGSSYEQYF.

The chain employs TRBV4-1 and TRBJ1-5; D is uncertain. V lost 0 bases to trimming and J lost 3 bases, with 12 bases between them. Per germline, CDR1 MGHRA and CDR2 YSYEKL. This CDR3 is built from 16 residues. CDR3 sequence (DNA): TGCGCCAGCAGCCAAGATTTAGGCAGGTACAATCAGCCCCAGCATTTT. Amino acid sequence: CASSQDLGRYNQPQHF.

This CDR3 reads CASSVDWAGGLSYNEQFF. The CDR3 coding sequence is TGTGCCAGCAGCGTAGATTGGGCAGGGGGTCTTTCCTACAATGAGCAGTTCTTC. The rearrangement joins TRBV9 to TRBJ2-1; TRBD1 matches at 7 bases. With V trimmed by 0 bases and J by 1 base, 10 bases remained unmatched. The germline CDR1 and CDR2 sequences are SGDLS and YYNGEE. The CDR3 extends over 18 amino acids.

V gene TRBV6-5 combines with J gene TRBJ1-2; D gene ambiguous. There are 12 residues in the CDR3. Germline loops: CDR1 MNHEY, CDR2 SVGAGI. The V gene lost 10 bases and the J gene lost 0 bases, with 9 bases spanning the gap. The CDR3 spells CATYYANYGYTF. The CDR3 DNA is TGTGCCACCTATTATGCTAACTATGGCTACACCTTC.

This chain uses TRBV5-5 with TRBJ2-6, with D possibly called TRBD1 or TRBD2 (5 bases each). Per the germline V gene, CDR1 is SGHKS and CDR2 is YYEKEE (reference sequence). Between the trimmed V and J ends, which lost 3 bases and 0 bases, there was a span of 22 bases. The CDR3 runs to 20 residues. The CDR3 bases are TGTGCCAGCAGCTCGCCACAAAACCCGGACGGGGCCTCTGGGGCCAACGTCCTGACTTTC. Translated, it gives CASSSPQNPDGASGANVLTF. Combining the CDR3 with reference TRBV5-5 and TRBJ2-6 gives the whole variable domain DAGVTQSPTHLIKTRGQQVTLRCSPISGHKSVSWYQQVLGQGPQFIFQYYEKEERGRGNFPDRFSARQFPNYSSELNVNALLLGDSALYLCASSSPQNPDGASGANVLTFGAGSRLTVL.

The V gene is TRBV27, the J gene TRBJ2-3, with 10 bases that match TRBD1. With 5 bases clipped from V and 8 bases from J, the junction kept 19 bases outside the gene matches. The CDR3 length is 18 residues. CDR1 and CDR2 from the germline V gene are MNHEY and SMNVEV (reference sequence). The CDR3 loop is CASSPGWGTGDPHGTQYF. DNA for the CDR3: TGTGCCAGCAGTCCCGGGTGGGGGACAGGGGACCCCCACGGTACGCAGTATTTT.

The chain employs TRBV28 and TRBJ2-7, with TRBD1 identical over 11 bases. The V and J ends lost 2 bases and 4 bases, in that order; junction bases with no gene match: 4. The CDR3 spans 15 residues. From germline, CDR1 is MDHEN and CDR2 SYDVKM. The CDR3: CASSLGTGGTYEQYF. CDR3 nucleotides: TGTGCCAGCAGTTTAGGGACAGGGGGGACGTACGAGCAGTACTTC.

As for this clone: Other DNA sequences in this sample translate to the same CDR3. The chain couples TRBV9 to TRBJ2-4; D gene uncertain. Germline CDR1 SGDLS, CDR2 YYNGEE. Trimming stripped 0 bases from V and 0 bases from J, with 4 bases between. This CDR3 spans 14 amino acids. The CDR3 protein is CASSVGRAKNIQYF. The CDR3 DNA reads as TGTGCCAGCAGCGTAGGGCGAGCCAAAAACATTCAGTACTTC.

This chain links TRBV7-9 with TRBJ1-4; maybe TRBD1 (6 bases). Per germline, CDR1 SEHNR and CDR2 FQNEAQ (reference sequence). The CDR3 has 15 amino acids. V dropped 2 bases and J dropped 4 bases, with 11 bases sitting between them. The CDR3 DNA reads TGTGCCAGCAGCTTATCACGGACAGATAATGAAAAACTGTTTTTT. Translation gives CASSLSRTDNEKLFF.

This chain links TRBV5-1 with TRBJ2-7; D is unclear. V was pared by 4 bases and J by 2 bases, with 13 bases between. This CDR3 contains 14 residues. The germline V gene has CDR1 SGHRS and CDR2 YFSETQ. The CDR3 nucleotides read TGCGCCAGCAGCCCTATGGGAACAGCCTACGAGCAGTACTTC. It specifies CASSPMGTAYEQYF.